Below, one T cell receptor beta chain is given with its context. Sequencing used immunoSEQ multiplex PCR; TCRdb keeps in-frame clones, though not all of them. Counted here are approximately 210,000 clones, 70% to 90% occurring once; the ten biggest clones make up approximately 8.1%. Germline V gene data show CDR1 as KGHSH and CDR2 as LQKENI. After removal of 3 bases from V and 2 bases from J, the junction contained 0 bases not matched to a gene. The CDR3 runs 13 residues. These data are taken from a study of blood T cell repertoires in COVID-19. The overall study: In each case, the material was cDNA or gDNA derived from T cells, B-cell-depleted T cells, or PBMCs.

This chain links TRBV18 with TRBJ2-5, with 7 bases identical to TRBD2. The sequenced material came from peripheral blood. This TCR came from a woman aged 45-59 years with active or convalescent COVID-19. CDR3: CASSPGGQETQYF. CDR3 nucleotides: TGTGCCAGCTCACCGGGGGGGCAAGAGACCCAGTACTTC.